This TCR beta chain came from a study of T-cell reconstitution after alpha-beta-depleted transplantation in children. As concerns this clonotype: Its antigen is as yet unknown.

The study, taken as a whole, reports: T-cell counts and diversity at one year following transplant were attributed mainly to newly produced T cells. After transplant, high TCRbeta diversity at day 60 in some patients arose from surviving recipient T cells and thymic progenitors. Alpha-beta T cells present about two months after transplant were reported to originate from several hundred expanded graft clones.

CDR3 length equals 15 residues. Per the germline V gene, CDR1 is SGHRS and CDR2 is YFSETQ. V was clipped by 6 bases and J by 2 bases, with 15 bases between them. It was with unique molecular identifiers that the TCRbeta library was prepared. TCRdb called the PCR reads again in MiXCR, with one record for every CDR3 protein. The profile covers about 280,000 distinct CDR3 sequences, with about 9.9% appearing a single time and 20% to 25% taken by the ten largest. The chain has TRBV5-1 and TRBJ2-1; TRBD1 is a possible D gene (6 bases). The sequences come from peripheral blood, collected 180 days after TCRalphabeta/CD19-depleted stem cell transplant. The source is a male patient aged 2 to 10 who had a stem cell transplant for chronic granulomatous disease, so the T cells may come from the graft donor. In DNA, the CDR3 is TGCGCCAGCACCCCCCGGCACAGGGCCTACAATGAGCAGTTCTTC. It translates to CASTPRHRAYNEQFF.